This T cell receptor (beta chain) was obtained from a study of T-cell reconstitution after alpha-beta-depleted transplantation in children. This clonotype was seen ten or more times. Construction of the TCRbeta library involved unique molecular identifiers. TCRdb recomputed calls from the PCR reads with MiXCR, one row per CDR3 protein. The table records some 350,000 distinct CDR3 sequences, about 9.3% of them present only once. The CDR3 contains 16 residues. The ends lost 4 bases at V and 6 bases at J; junction bases unmatched: 4. The rearrangement links TRBV12-3 or TRBV12-4 to TRBJ2-3; TRBD2 aligns across 16 bases. The receptor's source is a human donor who donated a stem cell graft to a child with acute lymphoblastic leukemia. The sample consisted of PBMCs from the stem cell graft donor, taken from the stem cell graft. The CDR3 bases are TGTGCCAGCAGTTCGGGACTAGCGGGAGGGCCGGATACGCAGTATTTT. It is translated as CASSSGLAGGPDTQYF.